This TCR beta chain was sequenced in a study of PD-L1 blockade in urothelial cancer. Overall study: Patients went on atezolizumab in 2014, receiving 1,200 mg intravenously every 3 weeks. Of some 30 patients, twenty-five were males with bladder-origin urothelial cancer. Blood samples had a median of 141,255 T cells.

Time point of the sample: pretreatment peripheral blood. The CDR3 contains 14 residues. Germline V lookup: CDR1 SGHAT, CDR2 FQNNGV. V lost 1 base to trimming and J lost 6 bases; unmatched junction nucleotides: 5. Synthetic templates analogous to TCR were spiked into all PCRs individually. Method: immunoSEQ multiplex PCR; TCRdb's copy keeps in-frame clones and lacks some. The sample lists about 81,000 clones, 89% seen once, with 0.85% to 1% in the top ten. The origin of this receptor is a woman of 80 years or more with urothelial cancer. The gene calls are TRBV11-2 and TRBJ1-1, with TRBD1 identical over 7 bases. Sequencing used PBMCs, obtained around atezolizumab (anti-PD-L1) treatment. The CDR3 loop is CASSLGGTVPEAFF. The CDR3 coding sequence is TGTGCCAGCAGCTTAGGAGGGACAGTGCCTGAAGCTTTCTTT. Supplemented by reference TRBV11-2 and TRBJ1-1, the full variable domain reads EAGVAQSPRYKIIEKRQSVAFWCNPISGHATLYWYQQILGQGPKLLIQFQNNGVVDDSQLPKDRFSAERLKGVDSTLKIQPAKLEDSAVYLCASSLGGTVPEAFFGQGTRLTVV.